This T cell receptor beta chain was identified in a study of T-cell reconstitution after alpha-beta-depleted transplantation in children. Regarding the study as a whole: T-cell numbers and diversity one year post-transplant derived largely from freshly generated T cells. The study traced high day-60 TCRbeta diversity in some patients to surviving recipient T cells and thymic progenitors. Where alpha-beta T cells came from about two months after transplant was reportedly several hundred expanded graft clones.

In its sample, this clonotype was seen many times. Its target is unknown. Using unique molecular identifiers, the investigators prepared the TCRbeta library. TCRdb analysed the PCR reads with MiXCR anew, one entry per CDR3 protein. The sample has 780,000 or so distinct CDR3 sequences, roughly 15% seen once; the top ten hold approximately 5%. The CDR3 length is 18 residues. The V gene end was trimmed by 0 bases and the J gene end by 10 bases; junction bases not matched to a gene: 22. The germline gives CDR1 SQVTM, CDR2 ANQGSEA. The sequencing used PBMCs, mostly from graft donor cells, collected 360 days after TCRalphabeta/CD19-depleted stem cell transplant. The clonotype originates from a male patient aged 10 to 17 who had a stem cell transplant for acute lymphoblastic leukemia, so the T cells may come from the graft donor. This rearrangement joins TRBV29-1 to TRBJ1-1; TRBD1 matches 8 bases. This chain's CDR3 is CSVEDLWPGPGQDFGAFF. The CDR3 bases are TGCAGCGTTGAAGATCTTTGGCCCGGTCCGGGACAGGATTTTGGAGCTTTCTTT.